This passage covers 25 T cell receptor beta chains from one sample sequenced in a study of T cells in localized non-small cell lung cancer. Using immunoSEQ multiplex PCR, the repertoire was profiled, and TCRdb retains in-frame clones only, with some absent. The sample includes roughly 24,000 clones, approximately 88% of them seen just once. The sequencing used peripheral blood, collected before any cancer treatment. These receptors originate from a man aged 35-75 years with stage I squamous cell lung carcinoma.

The chain is built from TRBV5-3 and TRBJ1-6; D uncertain. Being an ORF, TRBV5-3 has a function that is uncertain. The CDR3 totals 16 residues. V was clipped by 1 base and J by 7 bases, with 15 bases between them. The DNA of the CDR3 is TGTGCCAGAAGCTTGTTATATACCCCGGGGAATTCACCCCTCCACTTT. Its protein product is CARSLLYTPGNSPLHF.

This chain joins TRBV7-6 and TRBJ1-4; no reliable D call. Germline CDR1 SGHVS, CDR2 FNYEAQ. V was cut by 5 bases and J by 7 bases, with 20 bases left in between. This CDR3 has 16 residues. The CDR3 DNA follows: TGTGCCAGCAGCGGCGAAAGAACGTGGGGAAGTGAAAAACTGTTTTTT. It encodes CASSGERTWGSEKLFF.

This clone came up once. The gene calls are TRBV19 and TRBJ2-1; D could derive from TRBD1 or TRBD2 (5 bases each). Trimming shortened V by 3 bases and J by 0 bases, and 15 bases separated the two germline ends. CDR1 LNHDA and CDR2 SQIVND come from the germline V gene (reference sequence). This CDR3 contains 17 residues. CDR3: CASSMGSGLSSYNEQFF. CDR3 DNA: TGTGCCAGTAGTATGGGCTCGGGGCTTAGCTCCTACAATGAGCAGTTCTTC.

The V and J genes are TRBV7-9 and TRBJ1-2; D is unclear. The length of the CDR3 is 16 residues. Germline values: CDR1 SEHNR, CDR2 FQNEAQ (reference sequence). V lost 5 bases to trimming and J lost 4 bases, with 20 bases between them. The CDR3 is CASSTTLQRSGYGYTF. CDR3 DNA: TGTGCCAGCAGCACTACCCTACAGAGAAGTGGCTATGGCTACACCTTC.

The gene calls are TRBV4-1 and TRBJ2-7; D uncertain. V lost 3 bases and J lost 0, with 9 bases in between. The germline V gene encodes CDR1 MGHRA and CDR2 YSYEKL. The CDR3 totals 14 residues. The CDR3, as DNA: TGCGCCAGCAGCCACCTTTGGCGCTCCTACGAGCAGTACTTC. It codes for CASSHLWRSYEQYF.

This rearrangement joins TRBV6-6 to TRBJ1-5; TRBD1 agrees at 10 bases. The CDR3 is 15 amino acids. Per the germline V gene, CDR1 is MNHNY and CDR2 is SVGAGI (reference sequence). The ends lost 6 bases at V and 3 bases at J; junction bases unmatched: 5. This chain's CDR3 is CASSQGQGTNQPQHF. In DNA, the CDR3 is TGTGCCAGCAGCCAGGGACAGGGGACCAATCAGCCCCAGCATTTT.

This sequence joins TRBV28 and TRBJ1-1; TRBD1 matches 9 bases. Trimming removed 8 bases from V and 0 bases from J; junction bases left unmatched: 7. The germline CDR1 and CDR2 sequences are MDHEN and SYDVKM. The CDR3 loop spans 15 amino acids. CDR3 nucleotides: TGTGCCAGCCGGGACAGGGAGATCATGAACACTGAAGCTTTCTTT. Encoded protein: CASRDREIMNTEAFF.

This clone has just one count. J is TRBJ2-6 and V is TRBV7-9; 10 nucleotides agree with TRBD2. The length of the CDR3 is 17 residues. Germline CDR1 reads SEHNR; CDR2 reads FQNEAQ (reference sequence). The ends lost 7 bases at V and 2 bases at J; junction bases unmatched: 8. Here the CDR3 DNA reads TGTGCCAGCACCTCAGGGACTAGCGTGGCTGGGGCCAACGTCCTGACTTTC. Amino acids: CASTSGTSVAGANVLTF.

The chain has TRBV9 and TRBJ1-1; the match to TRBD1 covers 7 bases. Trimming took 5 bases from V and 2 from J; bases not matched to a gene: 6. The V gene's germline CDR1 is SGDLS and CDR2 YYNGEE. CDR3 size: 14 residues. For the CDR3, the DNA is TGTGCCAGCAGTAAGACAGGGCCCAACACTGAAGCTTTCTTT. Translation gives CASSKTGPNTEAFF. Looking up the rest from reference TRBV9 and TRBJ1-1 gives the full variable domain: DSGVTQTPKHLITATGQRVTLRCSPRSGDLSVYWYQQSLDQGLQFLIQYYNGEERAKGNILERFSAQQFPDLHSELNLSSLELGDSALYFCASSKTGPNTEAFFGQGTRLTVV.

The J gene is TRBJ1-2, the V gene TRBV5-5; TRBD1 agrees at 7 bases. The J segment lost 6 bases and the V segment lost 4 bases, leaving 3 bases of the junction unmatched. The V gene's germline CDR1 is SGHKS and CDR2 YYEKEE (reference sequence). The CDR3 consists of 12 residues. In nucleotides, the CDR3 is TGTGCCAGCAGCACACAGGGGAATGGCTACACCTTC. Its protein is CASSTQGNGYTF.

This rearrangement joins TRBV7-9 to TRBJ2-5; perhaps TRBD2 as D (5 bases). V was pared by 4 bases and J by 1 base, with 10 bases between. The CDR3 loop spans 14 amino acids. The germline gives CDR1 SEHNR, CDR2 FQNEAQ (reference sequence). The CDR3 DNA is TGTGCCAGCAGCTCTATGCTAGCCCAAGAGACCCAGTACTTC. It specifies CASSSMLAQETQYF.

This rearrangement joins TRBV10-1 to TRBJ2-3; D is unresolved. This CDR3 is built from 11 residues. V lost 4 bases to trimming and J lost 4 bases, with 3 bases between them. The germline gives CDR1 WNHNN, CDR2 SYGVQD (reference sequence). DNA for the CDR3: TGCGCCAGCAGTGGAGCAGATACGCAGTATTTT. It specifies CASSGADTQYF.

J is TRBJ2-5 and V is TRBV2; no firm D call. The CDR3 has 13 amino acids. V dropped 6 bases and J dropped 5 bases, with 13 bases sitting between them. Per the germline V gene, CDR1 is SNHLY and CDR2 is FYNNEI. The CDR3 spells CASRGILGETQYF. CDR3 nucleotides: TGTGCCAGCAGGGGGATACTTGGGGAGACCCAGTACTTC.

This sequence joins TRBV10-3 and TRBJ2-6, with D possibly being TRBD2 (5 bases). The CDR3 loop spans 16 amino acids. V was shortened by 4 bases and J by 5 bases, with 15 bases between the two germline ends. Germline CDR1 reads ENHRY; CDR2 reads SYGVKD. In DNA form, the CDR3 reads TGTGCCATCAGTGTGGGAGTCTGTAGTCGGGCCAACGTCCTGACTTTC. Translated, it gives CAISVGVCSRANVLTF.

This clone was detected only once. The chain employs TRBV11-2 and TRBJ1-1; D perhaps matches TRBD1 (6 bases). Deletions cut 5 bases from V and 8 bases from J, with 12 bases between. CDR1 is SGHAT, CDR2 FQNNGV, per germline. This CDR3 contains 12 residues. CDR3 sequence (DNA): TGTGCCAGCAGCCTTGGGACACCCGAAGCTTTCTTT. Its protein product is CASSLGTPEAFF. The whole variable domain, remainder taken from reference TRBV11-2 and TRBJ1-1, is EAGVAQSPRYKIIEKRQSVAFWCNPISGHATLYWYQQILGQGPKLLIQFQNNGVVDDSQLPKDRFSAERLKGVDSTLKIQPAKLEDSAVYLCASSLGTPEAFFGQGTRLTVV.

The V and J genes are TRBV7-9 and TRBJ2-1; possible D gene TRBD2, 6 bases. The CDR3 length is 15 residues. V was trimmed by 1 base and J by 9 bases, leaving 16 bases between them. The germline gives CDR1 SEHNR, CDR2 FQNEAQ (reference sequence). The CDR3, as DNA: TGTGCCAGCAGCTTAGGGGACTTCGAAATCGGTGAGCAGTTCTTC. Protein product: CASSLGDFEIGEQFF.

The V and J genes are TRBV28 and TRBJ1-2; D call uncertain. V was cut by 3 bases and J by 2 bases, with 1 base left in between. Germline V lookup: CDR1 MDHEN, CDR2 SYDVKM. The CDR3 length is 11 residues. CDR3 protein: CASSLNYGYTF. CDR3 sequence (DNA): TGTGCCAGCAGTTTGAACTATGGCTACACCTTC.

This clone occurred a few times. The V call is TRBV2, the J call TRBJ1-2, with D possibly matching TRBD1 (5 bases). The CDR3 has 13 residues. Trimming took off 1 base at V and 7 bases at J, with 10 bases between the two ends. CDR1 is SNHLY and CDR2 is FYNNEI in the germline V gene. The CDR3 nucleotides read TGTGCCAGCAGTGAAGTAGGGGATGGTGGCTACACCTTC. It specifies CASSEVGDGGYTF.

Only one count was recorded for this clone. This sequence joins TRBV7-2 and TRBJ1-6, with D unclear. V was cut by 3 bases and J by 8 bases, with 11 bases left in between. The CDR3 loop spans 14 amino acids. Per germline, CDR1 SGHTA and CDR2 FQGNSA. CDR3 sequence reads: CASSLDLPYSPLHF. The CDR3 coding sequence is TGTGCCAGCAGCTTGGACCTACCCTATTCACCCCTCCACTTT.

The rearrangement uses TRBV4-1 and TRBJ2-1; 8 bases are shared with TRBD2. The CDR3 is 16 amino acids. CDR1 and CDR2 (germline): MGHRA, YSYEKL. V was clipped by 5 bases and J by 0 bases; unmatched bases: 6. The CDR3 sequence is CASSDSGTSSYNEQFF. The CDR3 nucleotides are TGCGCCAGCAGCGATAGCGGGACGAGCTCCTACAATGAGCAGTTCTTC.

The rearrangement uses TRBV5-5 and TRBJ2-1; unclear D gene. CDR3 size: 12 residues. The germline gives CDR1 SGHKS, CDR2 YYEKEE (reference sequence). Between the trimmed V and J ends, which lost 1 base and 6 bases, there was a span of 5 bases. DNA for the CDR3: TGTGCCAGCAGCTTGAAAAGCAATGAGCAGTTCTTC. Translated: CASSLKSNEQFF.

The CDR3 DNA sequence: TGTGCCAGCACCGGGGACAGCCAAGAGACCCAGTACTTC. Amino acid sequence: CASTGDSQETQYF. V and J are TRBV9 and TRBJ2-5; TRBD1 agrees at 7 bases. Germline-derived CDR1 and CDR2 are SGDLS and YYNGEE. Trimming took 6 bases from V and 1 from J; bases not matched to a gene: 3. The CDR3 extends over 13 amino acids. The whole variable domain, filled in from reference TRBV9 and TRBJ2-5, reads DSGVTQTPKHLITATGQRVTLRCSPRSGDLSVYWYQQSLDQGLQFLIQYYNGEERAKGNILERFSAQQFPDLHSELNLSSLELGDSALYFCASTGDSQETQYFGPGTRLLVL.

The V gene is TRBV27, the J gene TRBJ2-7; D might be TRBD1 (7 bases). V lost 5 bases and J 4 bases, leaving 9 bases between the germline ends. CDR3 length equals 12 residues. CDR1 and CDR2 (germline): MNHEY, SMNVEV (reference sequence). DNA for the CDR3: TGTGCCAGCAGTCCAGGGGGGTACGAGCAGTACTTC. This translates into CASSPGGYEQYF.

This clone was picked up one time. V and J are TRBV28 and TRBJ1-3; the D is unclear. The CDR3 length is 20 residues. The V gene lost 3 bases and the J gene lost 0 bases, with 24 bases spanning the gap. Germline V gene sequence: CDR1 MDHEN, CDR2 SYDVKM. CDR3: CASSLTLYPQQHPSGNTIYF. The CDR3 coding sequence is TGTGCCAGCAGTTTGACCCTTTATCCTCAACAACACCCCTCTGGAAACACCATATATTTT.

The chain uses TRBV7-9 and TRBJ2-3; D is possibly TRBD1 (5 bases). Germline V lookup: CDR1 SEHNR, CDR2 FQNEAQ (reference sequence). There are 15 residues in the CDR3. V was trimmed by 6 bases and J by 1 base, leaving 14 bases between them. The CDR3 protein is CASRSGIGGTDTQYF. The CDR3 bases are TGTGCCAGCAGGTCAGGGATTGGGGGCACAGATACGCAGTATTTT.